This T cell receptor (beta chain) was obtained from a study of T-cell memory formation after mild COVID-19. As for the study in general: Most TCR clusters belonged to a single donor.

MiXCR was run by TCRdb on the 5' RACE reads, yielding one entry per CDR3 protein. Among over 350,000 distinct CDR3 sequences listed, approximately 15% were seen once. CDR3 length: 11 amino acids. Germline trimming cut 5 bases from V and 7 bases from J; bases unmatched to any gene: 4. Germline values: CDR1 DFQATT, CDR2 SNEGSKA (reference sequence). The origin of this receptor is a man aged 18 to 29 who had mild COVID-19 (a few samples of this study predate the infection). Cell type and time point are not known. The sample consisted of PBMCs or a T cell subset sorted from them (not recorded which). The gene calls are TRBV20-1 and TRBJ1-2; 7 bases are shared with TRBD1. CDR3 in DNA: TGCAGTGCTCCCCAGGGGGGTGGCTACACCTTC. It is translated as CSAPQGGGYTF.